This T cell receptor (beta chain) emerged from a study of T cells in Graves' hyperthyroidism and ophthalmopathy. The study's findings and limits: In blood, most of the thyroid clonotypes expanded above 0.001 were also present.

In the case of this clonotype: Its antigen is not known.

Trimming removed 4 bases at V and 1 base at J, with 12 bases between. The CDR3 sequence is 15 residues long. Germline CDR1 reads KGHDR; CDR2 reads SFDVKD. Absent ophthalmopathy progression within 18 months defined stable Graves' hyperthyroidism. Uncontrolled infection, other autoimmune disease, pregnancy and lactation each barred patients from inclusion. PBMCs came from 10 ml fresh peripheral blood. Amplification of TCR beta CDR3 regions used RNA as the template. HTBI primers were employed in a first-round RT-PCR of the TCR CDR3. TCRdb processed the multiplex PCR reads anew with MiXCR; each CDR3 protein has one entry. Altogether just under 750,000 distinct CDR3 sequences are present, approximately 36% being singletons, with the ten largest covering about a third.

The V call is TRBV24-1, the J call TRBJ2-5; tentative D call: TRBD1 (6 bases). Sequences were obtained from blood. The source is a woman in her forties with Graves' hyperthyroidism. The CDR3 region has the DNA TGTGCCACCAGTGAGACAGGAACGTCCCAAGAGACCCAGTACTTC. This translates into CATSETGTSQETQYF.